These 27 T cell receptor beta chains came from one sample sequenced in a study of T cells in Graves' hyperthyroidism and ophthalmopathy. RNA transcripts were the template for amplifying TCR beta CDR3 regions. Using the HTBI primer set, a first-round RT-PCR was run on the TCR CDR3. From the multiplex PCR reads, TCRdb called clonotypes with MiXCR, one entry per CDR3 protein. Found here are roughly 500,000 distinct CDR3 sequences, under 25% of them singletons; the top ten hold about 53%. Sequenced sample: blood. These receptors were taken from a woman in her 70s with Graves' ophthalmopathy.

The V call is TRBV28, the J call TRBJ2-7; D remains unclear. The germline CDR1 and CDR2 sequences are MDHEN and SYDVKM. This CDR3 region has 14 residues. V lost 5 bases and J 2 bases, leaving 13 bases between the germline ends. The CDR3 DNA reads as TGTGCCAGCAGTCGAGATCCGTTCCCCTACGAGCAGTACTTC. Translation gives CASSRDPFPYEQYF.

The chain has TRBV5-5 and TRBJ2-4; 8 bases agree with TRBD2. The CDR3 sequence is 16 residues long. Per the germline V gene, CDR1 is SGHKS and CDR2 is YYEKEE (reference sequence). Trimming removed 4 bases from V and 1 base from J; junction bases left unmatched: 7. The CDR3 reads CASSRRGAGAKNIQYF. CDR3 bases: TGTGCCAGCAGCCGGCGGGGGGCTGGTGCCAAAAACATTCAGTACTTC.

The chain has TRBV20-1 and TRBJ2-3; 11 bases line up with TRBD2. The CDR3 has 15 residues. Trimming took 0 bases from V and 11 from J; bases not matched to a gene: 10. Germline V gene sequence: CDR1 DFQATT, CDR2 SNEGSKA (reference sequence). CDR3 bases: TGCAGTGCTAGAGACCTTGAGGCTAGCGGGAGGATGCAGTATTTT. It specifies CSARDLEASGRMQYF.

This clonotype occurred many times. The V and J genes are TRBV12-3 or TRBV12-4 and TRBJ2-3; D not certain. CDR3 length: 11 residues. V dropped 8 bases and J dropped 3 bases, with 6 bases sitting between them. DNA for the CDR3: TGTGCCAGCGGTAGGACAGATACGCAGTATTTT. Encoded protein: CASGRTDTQYF.

This clonotype was counted ten times or more. The chain couples TRBV12-3 or TRBV12-4 to TRBJ2-7; D is tentatively TRBD1 or TRBD2 (6 bases each). The CDR3 contains 14 residues. The V and J ends lost 0 bases and 5 bases respectively, with 11 bases between them. CDR3 loop: CASSLAVGGHEQYF. The CDR3 DNA sequence: TGTGCCAGCAGTTTAGCCGTGGGGGGCCACGAGCAGTACTTC.

This chain uses TRBV18 with TRBJ2-1; 7 bases map to TRBD2. This CDR3 comprises 16 residues. After removal of 0 bases from V and 7 bases from J, the junction contained 9 bases not matched to a gene. CDR1 is KGHSH, CDR2 LQKENI, per germline. The CDR3 DNA follows: TGTGCCAGCTCACCACCAGGGACCTGGGAGGGTAATGAGCAGTTCTTC. This translates into CASSPPGTWEGNEQFF.

This clonotype was observed at least ten times. The rearrangement links TRBV5-1 to TRBJ2-5; D is perhaps TRBD1 (6 bases). CDR3 length equals 15 residues. Germline V gene lookup returns CDR1 SGHRS and CDR2 YFSETQ. V lost 0 bases, J lost 2 bases, and 11 bases lay in between. The CDR3 protein is CASSLDRVGQETQYF. In DNA form, the CDR3 reads TGCGCCAGCAGCTTGGACAGGGTTGGGCAAGAGACCCAGTACTTC.

In its sample, this clonotype was seen a few times. The V gene is TRBV6-5, the J gene TRBJ2-5, with TRBD2 identical over 15 bases. V trimming: 7 bases; J trimming: 4 bases; junction bases outside the gene matches: 10. Looked up from germline, CDR1 is MNHEY and CDR2 is SVGAGI. This CDR3 spans 17 amino acids. This chain's CDR3 is CASKGLAGGNSRETQYF. The CDR3 DNA follows: TGTGCCAGCAAAGGACTAGCGGGAGGGAATAGTAGAGAGACCCAGTACTTC.

The chain is built from TRBV27 and TRBJ2-5; D could derive from TRBD1 or TRBD2 (5 bases each). V lost 2 bases to trimming and J lost 4 bases, with 14 bases between them. CDR1 is MNHEY, CDR2 SMNVEV, per germline (reference sequence). The CDR3 has 15 residues. The CDR3, as DNA: TGTGCCAGCAGTTTAGACGGGGCGCAACGAGAGACCCAGTACTTC. As protein: CASSLDGAQRETQYF.

This clonotype was observed a handful of times. V is TRBV20-1 and J is TRBJ2-7; 8 bases line up with TRBD2. Germline V gene sequence: CDR1 DFQATT, CDR2 SNEGSKA (reference sequence). This CDR3 is 13 amino acids long. V gave up 8 bases and J gave up 6 bases; unmatched junction bases: 12. The chain's CDR3 is CSTGQAGVSEQYF. CDR3 DNA sequence: TGCAGTACCGGTCAAGCGGGAGTTTCCGAGCAGTACTTC.

This clonotype was seen a few times. The CDR3 spells CASSLGQLNEKLFF. The CDR3 nucleotides read TGTGCCAGCAGTTTAGGACAGCTCAATGAAAAACTGTTTTTT. The V call is TRBV6-1, the J call TRBJ1-4; a possible D gene is TRBD1 (6 bases). CDR1 and CDR2 (germline): MNHNS, SASEGT. The CDR3 runs 14 residues. V lost 5 bases to trimming and J lost 5 bases, with 12 bases between them.

This clonotype was found a few times. The gene calls are TRBV20-1 and TRBJ1-2, with a tentative D call TRBD1 (5 bases). Per germline, CDR1 DFQATT and CDR2 SNEGSKA (reference sequence). V was trimmed by 1 base and J by 7 bases, leaving 13 bases between them. This CDR3 region has 13 residues. CDR3 in DNA: TGCAGTGCTAGAGCCGGGGGGATCCGTGGCTACACCTTC. As protein: CSARAGGIRGYTF.

The chain couples TRBV24-1 to TRBJ1-5, with 7 bases fitting TRBD1. Germline V gene lookup returns CDR1 KGHDR and CDR2 SFDVKD. This CDR3 has 18 amino acids. Trimming cost V 3 bases and J 10 bases; bases outside gene matches: 20. The CDR3 DNA follows: TGTGCCACCAGTGATCCGGGCAGGTATGAGACAGGGTCAAAACCCCAGCATTTT. This translates into CATSDPGRYETGSKPQHF.

The chain joins TRBV2 to TRBJ2-7; D gene ambiguous. The CDR3 has 12 residues. Trimming removed 6 bases at V and 1 base at J, with 7 bases between. Germline values: CDR1 SNHLY, CDR2 FYNNEI. CDR3 amino acids: CASRINSYEQYF. CDR3 in DNA: TGTGCCAGCAGGATCAATTCCTACGAGCAGTACTTC.

The rearrangement links TRBV3-1 to TRBJ2-1, with D possibly TRBD2 on 5 matching bases. The CDR3 has 11 amino acids. Germline V lookup: CDR1 LGHDT, CDR2 YNNKEL (reference sequence). V was shortened by 5 bases and J by 7 bases, with 6 bases between the two germline ends. CDR3 protein: CASSRENEQFF. The CDR3 bases are TGTGCCAGCAGCAGGGAGAATGAGCAGTTCTTC.

This clonotype showed up just a few times. The chain couples TRBV19 to TRBJ1-5; D is perhaps TRBD1 (5 bases). The CDR3 runs 15 residues. The V end lost 4 bases, the J end lost 3 bases, and 13 bases lay between the germline ends. Germline CDR1 LNHDA, CDR2 SQIVND (reference sequence). CDR3 in amino acids: CASSTAAQVNQPQHF. Here the CDR3 DNA reads TGTGCCAGTAGTACGGCCGCACAGGTCAATCAGCCCCAGCATTTT.

The rearrangement links TRBV9 to TRBJ2-3; 8 bases align to TRBD2. From germline, CDR1 is SGDLS and CDR2 YYNGEE. V lost 0 bases to trimming and J lost 5 bases; unmatched junction nucleotides: 8. The CDR3 has 16 residues. CDR3 nucleotide sequence: TGTGCCAGCAGCGTAGTGGGAGCGGGAGCGGGAGATACGCAGTATTTT. Residues: CASSVVGAGAGDTQYF.

The rearrangement uses TRBV6-1 and TRBJ2-7, with D tentatively TRBD1 (7 bases). Trimming removed 7 bases from V and 2 bases from J, with 18 bases in between. There are 15 residues in the CDR3. From germline, CDR1 is MNHNS and CDR2 SASEGT. The CDR3 loop reads CASKGDRGGTYEQYF. As DNA, the CDR3 is TGTGCCAGCAAAGGGGACAGAGGGGGGACCTACGAGCAGTACTTC.

The sample holds many counts of this clonotype. The genes are TRBV7-2 and TRBJ1-5, with a possible D match to TRBD1 (5 bases). Deletions cut 1 base from V and 6 bases from J, with 10 bases between. Germline lookup yields CDR1 SGHTA and CDR2 FQGNSA. The CDR3 runs to 14 residues. This CDR3 reads CASSLEGQGQPQHF. CDR3 in DNA: TGTGCCAGCAGCTTAGAGGGGCAGGGTCAGCCCCAGCATTTT.

This chain links TRBV5-1 with TRBJ1-2; 10 bases line up with TRBD1. V shed 3 bases, J shed 6 bases, and the junction held 8 bases outside the gene matches. This CDR3 has 15 amino acids. The V gene's germline CDR1 is SGHRS and CDR2 YFSETQ. CDR3 residues: CASSSASGQGNGYTF. The CDR3, as DNA: TGCGCCAGCAGCTCCGCCTCGGGACAGGGGAATGGCTACACCTTC.

This clonotype was detected a few times. The chain employs TRBV10-3 and TRBJ2-1; D remains unclear. This CDR3 is 13 amino acids long. The V end was cut by 2 bases, the J end by 4 bases, with 6 bases between. In germline, CDR1 is ENHRY, CDR2 SYGVKD. CDR3 nucleotides: TGTGCCATCAGTGAGGGCCAGTACAATGAGCAGTTCTTC. Translating gives CAISEGQYNEQFF.

This clonotype was counted a few times. The rearrangement uses TRBV10-3 and TRBJ2-5, with D perhaps matching TRBD2 (6 bases). The V and J ends lost 0 bases and 5 bases respectively, with 7 bases between them. The CDR3 runs to 13 residues. Germline CDR1 ENHRY, CDR2 SYGVKD. CDR3 loop: CAISESGGETQYF. The CDR3 region has the DNA TGTGCCATCAGTGAGTCGGGGGGTGAGACCCAGTACTTC.

This clonotype was recorded a few times. The chain couples TRBV3-1 to TRBJ1-3; the D gene is possibly TRBD1 (6 bases). The germline CDR1 and CDR2 sequences are LGHDT and YNNKEL (reference sequence). The CDR3 covers 16 residues. V lost 4 bases and J lost 0, with 13 bases in between. CDR3 nucleotide sequence: TGTGCCAGCAGCCGGGGGGGGGCCAACTCTGGAAACACCATATATTTT. Its protein product is CASSRGGANSGNTIYF.

The chain joins TRBV5-1 to TRBJ2-7; D possibly corresponds to TRBD2 (7 bases). Germline V lookup: CDR1 SGHRS, CDR2 YFSETQ. Between the trimmed V and J ends, which lost 0 bases and 2 bases, there was a span of 15 bases. The CDR3 sequence is 16 residues long. The CDR3 coding sequence is TGCGCCAGCAGCTTGGTCCGCGGGGGCGCCACCTACGAGCAGTACTTC. Translated: CASSLVRGGATYEQYF.

This clonotype showed up just a few times. The CDR3 here is CAWSTGETQYF. CDR3 sequence (DNA): TGTGCCTGGAGTACCGGGGAGACCCAGTACTTC. The V and J genes are TRBV30 and TRBJ2-5; D gene uncertain. V was cut by 2 bases and J by 5 bases, with 6 bases left in between. This CDR3 spans 11 amino acids. Germline V gene sequence: CDR1 GTSNPN, CDR2 SVGIG (reference sequence).

Only a few counts were recorded for this clonotype. Here the CDR3 reads CAISGTSATNTGELFF. The CDR3 coding sequence is TGTGCCATCAGTGGGACTAGCGCCACGAACACCGGGGAGCTGTTTTTT. The chain has TRBV10-3 and TRBJ2-2; 9 nucleotides agree with TRBD2. CDR3 length: 16 amino acids. J gave up 0 bases and V 4 bases, and 3 bases lay outside the gene matches. Germline loops: CDR1 ENHRY, CDR2 SYGVKD.

The gene calls are TRBV10-2 and TRBJ2-7; possibly TRBD2 for D (6 bases). Germline V lookup: CDR1 WSHSY, CDR2 SAAADI. This CDR3 is 15 amino acids long. Trimming took 2 bases from V and 4 from J, leaving 15 bases between them. CDR3 region: CASSEEGGPRYEQYF. As DNA, the CDR3 is TGCGCCAGCAGTGAGGAGGGAGGTCCCAGGTACGAGCAGTACTTC.